One TCR beta chain is described in this entry. By its share of the sample, this clonotype is hyperexpanded (1% or more). No quality values exist for individual bases; no much larger clone is one base distant. The sample belongs to a study of T cells during gluten challenge in celiac disease (dated 2017 in TCRdb). Regarding the complete study: For 7 challenge participants who showed a significant rise in HLA-DQ:gluten tetramer-binding T cells, paired single-cell TCR sequencing was carried out. Blood was collected at baseline, day 6 and day 14 of the challenge, whereas duodenal biopsies were collected at baseline and day 14. On the Illumina MiSeq, single-cell libraries were sequenced paired-end 250 bp and bulk libraries were sequenced paired-end 300 bp.

Libraries were made using single-cell sequencing. These reads were obtained on an Illumina MiSeq. Three nested PCRs with multiplexed primers covering all TRA and TRB V genes were used to amplify paired single-cell TCR-alpha and TCR-beta sequences. On the study's bioinformatics: Selected pRESTO steps were used for read preprocessing, and IMGT/HighV-QUEST was used to assign V, D, J genes and CDR3 junctions. Single cells were kept only if valid singletons with at most three chains, each supported by 100 or more reads. A clonotype was defined by identical paired TCR-alpha/beta nucleotide sequences, and sharing across patients of only around 0.21% pointed to negligible cross-contamination. In samples containing more than 20 cells, repertoire diversity was estimated using an undersampling-corrected Shannon index. TCRdb trimmed the raw reads at Q25, called clones with MiXCR and kept productive beta chains. Every distinct CDR3 protein forms one entry, paired with its most common genes and DNA. V and J calls and clone size were set by TCRdb, not the authors. For this sample, the table gives about a hundred distinct CDR3 sequences.

At the junction V is shortened by 0 bases and J by 0 bases; bases outside the gene matches: 7. Per the germline V gene, SGHRS is the CDR1 and YFSETQ is the CDR2. The CDR3 goes from the cysteine to the phenylalanine over 17 residues. The CDR3 DNA has 51 bases and is translated from base 1. The investigation overall reported the following: In about 7 patients, roughly 12-44% of single-cell TCR-alpha/beta clonotypes seen at the latest time point had also been present at baseline, compared with roughly 51-55% in the bulk data. Increased clonal expansion on day 6 was shown by a lower sample-corrected Shannon diversity of circulating gluten-specific T cells. Gluten-specific T cells in the circulation reached a peak on day 6, and the day-6 repertoire appeared to be made up largely of expanded preexisting memory clonotypes.

Treated celiac disease patients on a gluten-free diet underwent a 14-day oral dietary gluten challenge to study recall of gluten-specific T cells. In the lamina propria, live cells were gated as tetramer-binding CD3+ CD8- CD4+ T cells, with CD11c, CD14, CD15, CD19 and CD56 cells excluded. Sorting was performed on an Aria II cell sorter as single cells, and bulk sorting was additionally performed when tetramer-positive cells were relatively numerous. From each challenged patient, 7 or 8 duodenal biopsies were obtained at baseline and on day 14. To get cryopreserved lamina propria cell suspensions, the biopsies were treated with EDTA to strip off the epithelium, then digested with collagenase, homogenized and filtered. Before tetramer-binding CD4+ T cells were sorted, thawed cells were stained with a pool of PE-conjugated HLA-DQ:gluten tetramers presenting immunodominant gluten epitopes.

The sample in question was gluten-specific CD4+ T cells sorted from the duodenum using tetramers, obtained at baseline or on day 14 of gluten challenge (not recorded which). The receptor comes from a male donor with celiac disease. The V and J genes are TRBV5-1 and TRBJ2-5; TRBD2 matches 8 bases in the middle. CDR3 protein: CASSLVSGGAYQETQYF. The DNA sequence reads TGCGCCAGCAGCTTGGTTTCCGGGGGGGCGTACCAAGAGACCCAGTACTTC. The entire variable domain, with the stretches around the CDR3 drawn from the reference TRBV5-1 and TRBJ2-5 proteins, is KAGVTQTPRYLIKTRGQQVTLSCSPISGHRSVSWYQQTPGQGLQFLFEYFSETQRNKGNFPGRFSGRQFSNSRSEMNVSTLELGDSALYLCASSLVSGGAYQETQYFGPGTRLLVL.